These T cell receptor beta chains were read from a single sample in a study of blood T cell repertoires in COVID-19. Assay: immunoSEQ multiplex PCR; the TCRdb copy retains only in-frame clones and omits some. The sample lists approximately 220,000 clones, over 80% occurring once. What was sequenced was peripheral blood. Every receptor here comes from a man aged 40-50 years with acute or convalescent COVID-19. The CDR3 runs from the conserved cysteine through the conserved F or W. The order of the fields is clone size, D gene, V gene, J gene, CDR3 protein, CDR3 DNA. D genes are given only for firm matches. A row's size may be missing; if present it is once, few, many or a size class.

.,.,TRBV19,TRBJ1-2,CASNGAALSGGGYTF,TGTGCCAGTAACGGGGCGGCCCTCTCCGGGGGTGGCTACACCTTC
.,.,TRBV7-9,TRBJ1-1,CASSPGRGGTEAFF,TGTGCCAGCAGCCCAGGGAGGGGTGGCACTGAAGCTTTCTTT
.,.,TRBV4-2,TRBJ2-7,CASGRSYEQYF,TGTGCCAGCGGCAGGTCCTACGAGCAGTACTTC
.,.,TRBV18,TRBJ1-5,CASSPGGGNQPQHF,TGTGCCAGCTCACCAGGGGGGGGCAATCAGCCCCAGCATTTT
.,.,TRBV19,TRBJ1-2,CASRRAGELNYGYTF,TGTGCCAGTAGAAGAGCGGGGGAATTAAACTATGGCTACACCTTC
once,.,TRBV9,TRBJ2-1,CASSVERSGPYNEQFF,TGTGCCAGCAGCGTAGAGAGAAGCGGGCCCTACAATGAGCAGTTCTTC
.,.,TRBV28,TRBJ2-7,CASSLGQSSYEQYF,TGTGCCAGCAGTTTAGGGCAGTCCTCCTACGAGCAGTACTTC
.,TRBD1,TRBV5-1,TRBJ2-3,CASSPGGQGATDTQYF,TGCGCCAGCAGTCCCGGGGGACAGGGGGCAACAGATACGCAGTATTTT
.,.,TRBV18,TRBJ1-3,CASFTGSGNTIYF,TGTGCCAGCTTTACGGGGTCTGGAAACACCATATATTTT
.,.,TRBV9,TRBJ1-2,CASSVDSYGYTF,TGTGCCAGCAGCGTAGACAGCTATGGCTACACCTTC
.,.,TRBV6-5,TRBJ2-5,CASSYSRGETQYF,TGTGCCAGCAGTTACTCGAGGGGGGAGACCCAGTACTTC
once,.,TRBV5-1,TRBJ1-6,CASSLAGGWGSPLHF,TGCGCCAGCAGCTTGGCCGGGGGATGGGGCTCACCCCTCCACTTT
.,.,TRBV12-3/TRBV12-4,TRBJ2-7,CASSSSYEQYF,TGTGCCAGCAGTTCTAGCTACGAGCAGTACTTC
few,.,TRBV4-1,TRBJ2-5,CASSQGDSSEETQYF,TGCGCCAGCAGCCAAGGAGATAGCAGCGAAGAGACCCAGTACTTC
.,.,TRBV6-2/TRBV6-3,TRBJ1-5,CASSYPGTHQPQHF,TGTGCCAGCAGTTACCCCGGGACACATCAGCCCCAGCATTTT
.,.,TRBV12-3/TRBV12-4,TRBJ2-7,CASSLEGSVYYF,TGTGCCAGCAGTTTAGAGGGGTCAGTATACTACTTC
.,.,TRBV6-5,TRBJ1-4,CASRLRHQLFF,TGTGCCAGCAGGCTACGACATCAACTGTTTTTT
.,TRBD1,TRBV6-2/TRBV6-3,TRBJ1-5,CASSPGQGYNQPQHF,TGTGCCAGCAGCCCGGGACAGGGATACAATCAGCCCCAGCATTTT
.,.,TRBV2,TRBJ2-5,CASSEESIRGETQYF,TGTGCCAGCAGTGAAGAATCGATCCGGGGAGAGACCCAGTACTTC
once,TRBD1,TRBV18,TRBJ1-5,CASSADRARNQPQHF,TGTGCCAGCTCTGCGGACAGGGCTAGGAATCAGCCCCAGCATTTT
.,.,TRBV10-2,TRBJ1-2,CASRVGGFGYTF,TGCGCCAGCAGGGTAGGGGGATTTGGCTACACCTTC
once,.,TRBV30,TRBJ1-2,CAFNDLLGGGYTF,TGTGCCTTCAACGATCTTCTAGGGGGTGGCTACACCTTC
.,TRBD1,TRBV6-6,TRBJ1-2,CASTLAGTGNYGYTF,TGTGCCAGCACCTTAGCCGGGACAGGGAACTATGGCTACACCTTC
few,TRBD2,TRBV10-3,TRBJ2-7,CAISESKGGRAGEQYF,TGTGCCATCAGTGAGTCGAAGGGCGGGAGGGCTGGCGAGCAGTACTTC
.,TRBD1,TRBV9,TRBJ2-2,CASSVSGQTNTGELFF,TGTGCCAGCAGCGTATCGGGACAGACTAACACCGGGGAGCTGTTTTTT